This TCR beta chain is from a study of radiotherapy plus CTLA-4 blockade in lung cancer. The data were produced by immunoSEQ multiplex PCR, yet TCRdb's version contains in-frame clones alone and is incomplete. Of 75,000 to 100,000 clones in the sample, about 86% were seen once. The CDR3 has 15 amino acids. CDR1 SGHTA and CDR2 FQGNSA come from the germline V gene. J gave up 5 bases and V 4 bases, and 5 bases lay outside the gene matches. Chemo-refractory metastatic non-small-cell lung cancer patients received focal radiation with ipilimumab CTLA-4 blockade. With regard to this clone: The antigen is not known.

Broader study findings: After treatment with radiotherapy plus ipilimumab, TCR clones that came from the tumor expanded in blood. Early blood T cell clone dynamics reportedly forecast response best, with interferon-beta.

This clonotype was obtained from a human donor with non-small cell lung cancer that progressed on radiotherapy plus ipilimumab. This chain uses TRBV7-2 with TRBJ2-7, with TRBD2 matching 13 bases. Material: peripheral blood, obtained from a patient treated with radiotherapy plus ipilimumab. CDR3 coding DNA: TGTGCCAGCAGCTACTCCGGACTAGCGGGAGACGAGCAGTACTTC. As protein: CASSYSGLAGDEQYF.